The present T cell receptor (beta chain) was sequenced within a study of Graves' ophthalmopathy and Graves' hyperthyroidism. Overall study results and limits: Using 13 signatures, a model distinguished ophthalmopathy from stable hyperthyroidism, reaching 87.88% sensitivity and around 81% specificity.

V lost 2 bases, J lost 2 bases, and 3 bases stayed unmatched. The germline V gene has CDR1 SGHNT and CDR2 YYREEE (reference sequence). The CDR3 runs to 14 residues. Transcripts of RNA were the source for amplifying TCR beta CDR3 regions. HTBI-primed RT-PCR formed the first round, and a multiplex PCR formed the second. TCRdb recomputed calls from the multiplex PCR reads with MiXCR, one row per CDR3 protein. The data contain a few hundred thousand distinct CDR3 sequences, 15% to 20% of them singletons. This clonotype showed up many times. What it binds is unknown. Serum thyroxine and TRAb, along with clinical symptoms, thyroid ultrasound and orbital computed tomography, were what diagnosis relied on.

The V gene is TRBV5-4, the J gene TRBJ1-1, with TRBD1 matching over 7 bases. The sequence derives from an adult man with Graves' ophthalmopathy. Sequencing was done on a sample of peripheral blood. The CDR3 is CASSFGTVNTEAFF. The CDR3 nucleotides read TGTGCCAGCAGCTTCGGGACAGTTAACACTGAAGCTTTCTTT. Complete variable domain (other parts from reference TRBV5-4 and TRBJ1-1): ETGVTQSPTHLIKTRGQQVTLRCSSQSGHNTVSWYQQALGQGPQFIFQYYREEENGRGNFPPRFSGLQFPNYSSELNVNALELDDSALYLCASSFGTVNTEAFFGQGTRLTVV.